The following is a T cell receptor (beta chain) sequence with its context. Its antigen is not identified. Clones were read by immunoSEQ multiplex PCR, and TCRdb kept only the in-frame ones, dropping some. The repertoire has approximately 160,000 clones, about 90% of them found once; the top ten carry under 4.5%. This CDR3 comprises 16 residues. Germline V gene sequence: CDR1 SGHAT, CDR2 FQNNGV. V was clipped by 1 base and J by 0 bases, with 11 bases between them. The data stem from a study of cytomegalovirus exposure and HLA in healthy donors. Study background: The 666 first-cohort repertoires shared a platform with the roughly 130 validation repertoires, as reported in a later analysis.

Study observations and caveats: In the 120 validation repertoires, 94% of cluster scores exceeded 0, per a later analysis. The majority of TCR sequences were rare, yet some public TCRs appeared in many donors.

This TCR was recovered from a young man in good health and CMV-seropositive. The sequenced material came from PBMCs. J is TRBJ2-3 and V is TRBV11-2, with unresolved D. For the CDR3, the DNA is TGTGCCAGCAGCTTAGGATACAGTACTAGCACAGATACGCAGTATTTT. It specifies CASSLGYSTSTDTQYF.